The rows below give T cell receptor beta chains drawn from one sample of a study of T cell responses to AZD1222 COVID-19 vaccine. Sequenced by immunoSEQ multiplex PCR; TCRdb stores in-frame clones only, minus some. Of some 180,000 clones in the sample, around 89% were seen once. The source material was peripheral blood, sampled on day 0 of AZD1222 vaccination. These receptors were collected from an adult in good health. Both conserved end residues are part of each CDR3. A D gene is named only where the DNA matches it firmly. The size field is filled for only some rows; it gives once, few, many or a size class.

v_gene,j_gene,d_gene,abundance,CDR3nt,CDR3aa
TRBV19,TRBJ2-5,TRBD2,NA,TGTGCCAGTAGTATCCGGACTAGCGGGGGTGAGACCCAGTACTTC,CASSIRTSGGETQYF
TRBV3-1/TRBV3-2,TRBJ1-2,TRBD1,NA,TGTGCCAGCAGCCAACCCAGGGGGCGTAACTATGGCTACACCTTC,CASSQPRGRNYGYTF
TRBV6-2/TRBV6-3,TRBJ1-1,TRBD1,NA,TGTGCCAGCAGTTGGACAGGGCGGAACACTGAAGCTTTCTTT,CASSWTGRNTEAFF
TRBV11-2,TRBJ2-5,NA,NA,TGTGCCAGCAGCTTTTCCCCGGGGCAAGAGACCCAGTACTTC,CASSFSPGQETQYF
TRBV7-2,TRBJ2-3,TRBD1,NA,TGTGCCAGCAGCTTGTGGGACACAGGGGGGACGCAGTATTTT,CASSLWDTGGTQYF
TRBV19,TRBJ1-6,NA,NA,TGTGCCAGTAGTATAGTTGTACAGGGAAATAATTCACCCCTCCACTTT,CASSIVVQGNNSPLHF
TRBV29-1,TRBJ1-2,TRBD1,NA,TGCAGCGTGGCGGGGACAGGGCGAGAGGGCTACACCTTC,CSVAGTGREGYTF
TRBV27,TRBJ2-5,NA,NA,TGTGCCAGCAGTATTTTGAGGGGCTATGAGACCCAGTACTTC,CASSILRGYETQYF
TRBV30,TRBJ1-2,NA,once,TGTGCCTGGATAAAATTCGGATACTCGGGCGGCTACACCTTC,CAWIKFGYSGGYTF
TRBV25-1,TRBJ2-3,NA,NA,TGTGCCAGCAAATCGGGGCAGGGGGTAGCGGTGACAGATACGCAGTATTTT,CASKSGQGVAVTDTQYF
TRBV29-1,TRBJ1-3,NA,NA,TGCAGCGTTGAGAACAGTGGAAACACCATATATTTT,CSVENSGNTIYF